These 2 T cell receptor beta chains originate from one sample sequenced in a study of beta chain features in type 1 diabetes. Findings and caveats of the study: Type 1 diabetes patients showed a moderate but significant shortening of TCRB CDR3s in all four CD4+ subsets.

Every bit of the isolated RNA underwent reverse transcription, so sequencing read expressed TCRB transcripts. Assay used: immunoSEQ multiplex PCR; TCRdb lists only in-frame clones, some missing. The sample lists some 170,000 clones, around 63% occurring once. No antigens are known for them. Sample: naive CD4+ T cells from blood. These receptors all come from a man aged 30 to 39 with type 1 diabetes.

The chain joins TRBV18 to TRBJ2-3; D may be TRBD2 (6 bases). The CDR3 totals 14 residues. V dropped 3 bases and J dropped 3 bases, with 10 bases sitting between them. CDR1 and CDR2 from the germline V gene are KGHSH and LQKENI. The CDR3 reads CASSPYGGTDTQYF. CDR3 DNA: TGTGCCAGCTCACCCTACGGGGGTACAGATACGCAGTATTTT.

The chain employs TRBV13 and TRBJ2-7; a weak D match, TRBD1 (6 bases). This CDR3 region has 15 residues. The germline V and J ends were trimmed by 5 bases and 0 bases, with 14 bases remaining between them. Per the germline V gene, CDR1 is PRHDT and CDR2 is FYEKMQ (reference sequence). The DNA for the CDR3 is TGTGCCAGCAGCCACCAGGGGAAAAGCTCCTACGAGCAGTACTTC. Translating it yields CASSHQGKSSYEQYF.